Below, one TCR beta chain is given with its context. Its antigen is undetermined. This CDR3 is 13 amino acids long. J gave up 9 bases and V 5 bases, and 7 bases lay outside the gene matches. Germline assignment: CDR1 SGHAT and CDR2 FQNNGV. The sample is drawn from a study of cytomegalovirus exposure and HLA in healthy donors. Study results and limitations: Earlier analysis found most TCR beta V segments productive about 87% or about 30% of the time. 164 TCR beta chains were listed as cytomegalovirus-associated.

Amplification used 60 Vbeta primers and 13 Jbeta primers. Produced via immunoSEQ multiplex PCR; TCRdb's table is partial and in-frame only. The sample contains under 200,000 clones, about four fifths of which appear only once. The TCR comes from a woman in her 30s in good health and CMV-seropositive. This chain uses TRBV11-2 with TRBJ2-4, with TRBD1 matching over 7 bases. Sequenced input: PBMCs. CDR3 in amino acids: CASSPGTASIQYF. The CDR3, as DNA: TGTGCCAGCAGCCCTGGGACAGCGAGCATTCAGTACTTC.